Below are 30 T cell receptor beta chains sequenced from a single sample in a study of Tregs in tolerant kidney transplant recipients. TCRdb keeps only in-frame clones here, not all; method: immunoSEQ multiplex PCR. This table holds some 57,000 clones, over 80% found once. Related graft donors supplied nonmyeloablative bone marrow transplants, and mixed chimerism was transient. The material was CD8+ T cells from blood (PBMCs), obtained 24 months after the transplant. The receptors stem from a human patient who received a combined kidney and bone marrow transplant. The T cells may partly be graft donor cells.

The chain has TRBV4-3 and TRBJ2-4; 7 bases match TRBD1. The germline V gene has CDR1 LGHNA and CDR2 YSLEER. This CDR3 is built from 17 residues. Trimming took 3 bases from V and 0 from J; bases not matched to a gene: 8. The CDR3 sequence is CASSHIRGGAAKNIQYF. The CDR3 region has the DNA TGCGCCAGCAGCCACATTCGAGGGGGCGCAGCCAAAAACATTCAGTACTTC.

The chain carries TRBV7-2 and TRBJ1-2; D uncertain. Trimming shortened V by 1 base and J by 4 bases, and 10 bases separated the two germline ends. From germline, CDR1 is SGHTA and CDR2 FQGNSA. The CDR3 consists of 14 residues. As DNA, the CDR3 is TGTGCCAGCAGCTTAGTTTCGGGGTCCTATGGCTACACCTTC. Protein product: CASSLVSGSYGYTF.

The chain employs TRBV19 and TRBJ1-2, with 7 bases aligning to TRBD1. In germline, CDR1 is LNHDA, CDR2 SQIVND (reference sequence). The CDR3 loop spans 15 amino acids. V was pared by 6 bases and J by 3 bases, with 10 bases of the junction left unmatched. The CDR3 DNA is TGTGCCAGTAGCCTCATACCCCAGGGGGACTATGGCTACACCTTC. It is translated as CASSLIPQGDYGYTF.

The rearrangement links TRBV29-1 to TRBJ2-1; unclear D gene. V was trimmed by 6 bases and J by 4 bases, leaving 7 bases between them. Germline CDR1 and CDR2: SQVTM and ANQGSEA. The CDR3 runs to 11 residues. The CDR3 here is CSVYRYNEQFF. The CDR3 DNA follows: TGCAGCGTGTACAGATACAATGAGCAGTTCTTC.

The chain carries TRBV9 and TRBJ2-7; 7 bases line up with TRBD1. Germline V gene lookup returns CDR1 SGDLS and CDR2 YYNGEE. The CDR3 has 16 amino acids. V lost 4 bases and J lost 0; bases outside the gene matches: 10. CDR3 amino acids: CASSFNPGTASYEQYF. For the CDR3, the DNA is TGTGCCAGCAGCTTCAACCCCGGGACAGCCTCCTACGAGCAGTACTTC.

This chain links TRBV28 with TRBJ1-2; D is possibly TRBD1 (5 bases). This CDR3 has 15 amino acids. V was trimmed by 6 bases and J by 2 bases, leaving 16 bases between them. Per the germline V gene, CDR1 is MDHEN and CDR2 is SYDVKM. The CDR3 reads CASSTTATSNYGYTF. In DNA form, the CDR3 reads TGTGCCAGCAGCACGACAGCTACCTCAAACTATGGCTACACCTTC.

The V gene is TRBV27, the J gene TRBJ2-1; 7 bases align to TRBD1. In germline, CDR1 is MNHEY, CDR2 SMNVEV (reference sequence). Trimming cost V 4 bases and J 0 bases; bases outside gene matches: 3. The CDR3 spans 15 residues. CDR3 bases: TGTGCCAGCAGTTCGACAGGGAGCTCCTACAATGAGCAGTTCTTC. Encoded protein: CASSSTGSSYNEQFF.

The rearrangement links TRBV19 to TRBJ2-7; 9 bases are a match to TRBD2. This CDR3 is 13 amino acids long. With V trimmed by 8 bases and J by 7 bases, 9 bases remained unmatched. In germline, CDR1 is LNHDA, CDR2 SQIVND (reference sequence). The chain's CDR3 is CASGGLAAGEQYF. CDR3 bases: TGTGCCAGTGGGGGACTAGCAGCCGGGGAGCAGTACTTC.

This clone was detected only once. This chain uses TRBV28 with TRBJ2-7; the match to TRBD2 covers 7 bases. Per germline, CDR1 MDHEN and CDR2 SYDVKM. The length of the CDR3 is 17 residues. V shed 6 bases and J 0 bases; nucleotides not matched to a gene: 14. Here the CDR3 reads CASSKFGERESSYEQYF. CDR3 in DNA: TGTGCCAGCAGCAAGTTCGGGGAGCGGGAAAGCTCCTACGAGCAGTACTTC.

This clone occurred once. This rearrangement joins TRBV27 to TRBJ2-5, with 7 positions matching TRBD2. CDR1 is MNHEY, CDR2 SMNVEV, per germline (reference sequence). The CDR3 is 12 amino acids. The trim removed 7 bases at V and 4 bases at J, leaving 3 bases unmatched. DNA for the CDR3: TGTGCCAGCAAGGGACTACTAGAGACCCAGTACTTC. Residues: CASKGLLETQYF.

This chain uses TRBV7-2 with TRBJ1-1; D is possibly TRBD1 (6 bases). From germline, CDR1 is SGHTA and CDR2 FQGNSA. This CDR3 comprises 17 residues. V was pared by 4 bases and J by 0 bases, with 18 bases between. CDR3 amino acids: CASSSYRDKYMNTEAFF. The CDR3 bases are TGTGCCAGCAGCTCTTACCGGGACAAATACATGAACACTGAAGCTTTCTTT. Full variable domain (outside the CDR3, taken from reference TRBV7-2 and TRBJ1-1): GAGVSQSPSNKVTEKGKDVELRCDPISGHTALYWYRQSLGQGLEFLIYFQGNSAPDKSGLPSDRFSAERTGGSVSTLTIQRTQQEDSAVYLCASSSYRDKYMNTEAFFGQGTRLTVV.

This clone appeared a single time. The rearrangement links TRBV14 to TRBJ2-1; 12 bases agree with TRBD2. CDR1 and CDR2 (germline): SGHDN, FVKESK. This CDR3 comprises 15 residues. With V trimmed by 3 bases and J by 6 bases, 3 bases remained unmatched. CDR3 in amino acids: CASSHLAGGVNEQFF. Written as DNA, the CDR3 is TGTGCCAGCAGCCACCTAGCGGGAGGGGTCAATGAGCAGTTCTTC.

The chain joins TRBV25-1 to TRBJ2-2; D might be TRBD2 (5 bases). Trimming cost V 8 bases and J 0 bases, with 7 bases left between them. This CDR3 spans 13 amino acids. The V gene's germline CDR1 is MGHDK and CDR2 SYGVNS. The CDR3 spells CASDGTNTGELFF. CDR3 nucleotide sequence: TGTGCCAGCGACGGGACGAACACCGGGGAGCTGTTTTTT.

The chain employs TRBV11-2 and TRBJ2-5; 9 bases are a match to TRBD2. Germline trimming cut 1 base from V and 1 base from J; bases unmatched to any gene: 4. CDR3 length: 16 amino acids. Germline V gives CDR1 SGHAT, CDR2 FQNNGV. The CDR3: CASSLGPSGVQETQYF. The CDR3 nucleotides read TGTGCCAGCAGCTTAGGTCCTAGCGGGGTCCAAGAGACCCAGTACTTC. Drawing the rest from reference TRBV11-2 and TRBJ2-5, the complete variable domain is EAGVAQSPRYKIIEKRQSVAFWCNPISGHATLYWYQQILGQGPKLLIQFQNNGVVDDSQLPKDRFSAERLKGVDSTLKIQPAKLEDSAVYLCASSLGPSGVQETQYFGPGTRLLVL.

This chain links TRBV9 with TRBJ2-3; D is unclear. Germline values: CDR1 SGDLS, CDR2 YYNGEE. V was clipped by 4 bases and J by 4 bases, with 7 bases between them. The CDR3 has 12 residues. CDR3 region: CASSNLPDTQYF. CDR3 DNA sequence: TGTGCCAGCAGCAATCTACCAGATACGCAGTATTTT.

The chain links TRBV13 to TRBJ2-3; D not certain. Germline lookup yields CDR1 PRHDT and CDR2 FYEKMQ (reference sequence). This CDR3 is 15 amino acids long. Deletions cut 3 bases from V and 0 bases from J, with 10 bases between. The DNA of the CDR3 is TGTGCCAGCAGCTTCCCGACTTATAGCACAGATACGCAGTATTTT. It translates to CASSFPTYSTDTQYF.

The chain recombines TRBV9 with TRBJ2-5; perhaps TRBD2 as D (6 bases). The J call may be mistaken, given a closer DNA end match to TRBJ2-7. The CDR3 contains 15 residues. Germline V gene sequence: CDR1 SGDLS, CDR2 YYNGEE. CDR3 residues: CASSVALGEVYEQYF. The CDR3 DNA sequence: TGTGCCAGCAGCGTAGCTCTGGGGGAGGTTTACGAGCAGTACTTC.

J is TRBJ2-5 and V is TRBV10-3, with D unresolved. Per the germline V gene, CDR1 is ENHRY and CDR2 is SYGVKD. The CDR3 totals 12 residues. Trimming left V 3 bases short and J 7 bases short, with 9 bases between. Here the CDR3 DNA reads TGTGCCATCAGTGAAGGTCCAGGGACCCAGTACTTC. Translating gives CAISEGPGTQYF.

This clone was recorded only once. The V call is TRBV7-9, the J call TRBJ2-7; TRBD1 agrees at 7 bases. The CDR3 has 14 residues. Germline-derived CDR1 and CDR2 are SEHNR and FQNEAQ (reference sequence). Trimming at V came to 5 bases and at J to 6 bases, leaving 10 bases not matched to a gene. The CDR3 sequence: CASSPDRLSAEQYF. The DNA for the CDR3 is TGTGCCAGCAGCCCGGACAGGTTGTCGGCCGAGCAGTACTTC.

The chain employs TRBV13 and TRBJ1-2; possible D gene TRBD1, 6 bases. The V and J ends lost 5 bases and 5 bases respectively, with 18 bases between them. Germline V gene data show CDR1 as PRHDT and CDR2 as FYEKMQ (reference sequence). This CDR3 region has 15 residues. The CDR3 reads CASSPGVDYGYGYTF. CDR3 bases: TGTGCCAGCAGCCCAGGGGTTGATTATGGTTATGGCTACACCTTC. Filled out from reference TRBV13 and TRBJ1-2, the complete variable domain reads AAGVIQSPRHLIKEKRETATLKCYPIPRHDTVYWYQQGPGQDPQFLISFYEKMQSDKGSIPDRFSAQQFSDYHSELNMSSLELGDSALYFCASSPGVDYGYGYTFGSGTRLTVV.

The chain employs TRBV7-9 and TRBJ1-5; maybe TRBD1 (5 bases). CDR1 SEHNR and CDR2 FQNEAQ come from the germline V gene (reference sequence). CDR3 length: 14 residues. V was cut by 3 bases and J by 3 bases, with 9 bases left in between. The CDR3 region is CASSFQGLNQPQHF. The CDR3 region has the DNA TGTGCCAGCAGCTTTCAGGGTCTCAATCAGCCCCAGCATTTT.

This clone appeared once. The V call is TRBV30, the J call TRBJ2-1; D possibly corresponds to TRBD2 (7 bases). The CDR3 extends over 15 amino acids. Germline V lookup: CDR1 GTSNPN, CDR2 SVGIG (reference sequence). Trimming stripped 0 bases from V and 4 bases from J, with 13 bases between. The CDR3 DNA reads TGTGCCTGGAGTGTACCGGCGGGGGCTTACAATGAGCAGTTCTTC. It specifies CAWSVPAGAYNEQFF.

The genes are TRBV13 and TRBJ2-1, with 7 bases aligning to TRBD2. CDR3 length: 16 amino acids. Trimming removed 5 bases from V and 6 bases from J; junction bases left unmatched: 13. Germline assignment: CDR1 PRHDT and CDR2 FYEKMQ (reference sequence). This CDR3 reads CASSLTREGLANEQFF. The CDR3 nucleotides are TGTGCCAGCAGCCTCACTAGGGAGGGCCTAGCCAATGAGCAGTTCTTC.

The chain couples TRBV5-1 to TRBJ2-7; 10 bases are a match to TRBD1. CDR3 length: 16 amino acids. After removal of 0 bases from V and 3 bases from J, the junction contained 6 bases not matched to a gene. Germline loops: CDR1 SGHRS, CDR2 YFSETQ. The CDR3 reads CASSLAAGQGLYEQYF. Written as DNA, the CDR3 is TGCGCCAGCAGCTTGGCCGCGGGACAGGGGCTCTACGAGCAGTACTTC.

The chain employs TRBV27 and TRBJ2-5; a possible D gene is TRBD1 (6 bases). The better agreement between TRBJ2-7 and the DNA end casts doubt on the J call. The CDR3 covers 15 residues. Germline V gene sequence: CDR1 MNHEY, CDR2 SMNVEV (reference sequence). The CDR3 DNA is TGTGCCAGCAGTTTATCGGGGGCGGGTGTTTACGAGCAGTACTTC. Residues: CASSLSGAGVYEQYF.

The V call is TRBV6-5, the J call TRBJ2-7; 12 bases agree with TRBD1. The CDR3 runs to 16 residues. With V trimmed by 7 bases and J by 6 bases, 13 bases remained unmatched. Per germline, CDR1 MNHEY and CDR2 SVGAGI. CDR3 loop: CASTYSTGTGGSEQYF. The CDR3 DNA sequence: TGTGCCAGCACCTACTCCACCGGGACAGGGGGCTCCGAGCAGTACTTC.

The chain joins TRBV4-3 to TRBJ1-2; a possible D gene is TRBD1 (5 bases). V was cut by 0 bases and J by 6 bases, with 11 bases left in between. The CDR3 totals 14 residues. Germline-derived CDR1 and CDR2 are LGHNA and YSLEER. For the CDR3, the DNA is TGCGCCAGCAGCCAAGATGGAGGGGATGATGGCTACACCTTC. It is translated as CASSQDGGDDGYTF.

V usage is TRBV6-5 and J usage is TRBJ2-1; a weak D match, TRBD2 (6 bases). The CDR3 has 15 amino acids. The germline gives CDR1 MNHEY, CDR2 SVGAGI. V was cut by 7 bases and J by 10 bases, with 23 bases left in between. CDR3 in amino acids: CASIGPSAPGGEQFF. In DNA form, the CDR3 reads TGTGCCAGCATCGGGCCTAGCGCTCCGGGCGGGGAGCAGTTCTTC.

The chain has TRBV7-2 and TRBJ2-1; the match to TRBD2 covers 13 bases. CDR1 and CDR2 (germline): SGHTA, FQGNSA. The CDR3 has 18 amino acids. V trimming: 1 base; J trimming: 8 bases; junction bases outside the gene matches: 11. As DNA, the CDR3 is TGTGCCAGCAGCTTAGGTATACTAGCGGGGGGGCTAAAAGATGAGCAGTTCTTC. Its translation: CASSLGILAGGLKDEQFF.

The genes are TRBV28 and TRBJ2-7; 7 bases are shared with TRBD1. Germline CDR1 is MDHEN and CDR2 is SYDVKM. The CDR3 loop spans 18 amino acids. Trimming at V came to 5 bases and at J to 0 bases, leaving 16 bases not matched to a gene. The CDR3 sequence is CASSRAELRDRTSYEQYF. The CDR3 DNA reads TGTGCCAGCAGTCGCGCGGAACTTCGGGACAGAACCTCCTACGAGCAGTACTTC.